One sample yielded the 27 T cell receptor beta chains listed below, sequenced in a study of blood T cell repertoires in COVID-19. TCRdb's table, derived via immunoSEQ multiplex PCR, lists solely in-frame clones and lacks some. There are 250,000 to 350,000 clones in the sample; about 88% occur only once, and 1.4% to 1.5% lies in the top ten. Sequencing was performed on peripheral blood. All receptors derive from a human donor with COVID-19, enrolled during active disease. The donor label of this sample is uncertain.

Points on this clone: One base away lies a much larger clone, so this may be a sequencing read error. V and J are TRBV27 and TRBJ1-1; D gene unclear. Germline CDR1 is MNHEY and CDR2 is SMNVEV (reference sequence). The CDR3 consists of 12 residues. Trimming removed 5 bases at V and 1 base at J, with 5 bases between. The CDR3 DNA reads TGTGCCAGCAGTCGGGGGAACACTGAAGCTTTCTTT. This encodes CASSRGNTEAFF.

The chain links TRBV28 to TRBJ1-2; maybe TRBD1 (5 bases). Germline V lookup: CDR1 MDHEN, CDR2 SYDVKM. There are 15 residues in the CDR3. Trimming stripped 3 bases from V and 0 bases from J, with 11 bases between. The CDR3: CASSFQGRPNYGYTF. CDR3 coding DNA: TGTGCCAGCAGTTTCCAGGGCAGGCCTAACTATGGCTACACCTTC.

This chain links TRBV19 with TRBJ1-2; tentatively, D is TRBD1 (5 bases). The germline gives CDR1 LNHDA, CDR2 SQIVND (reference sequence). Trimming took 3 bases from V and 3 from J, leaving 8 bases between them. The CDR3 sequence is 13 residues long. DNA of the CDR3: TGTGCCAGTAGTATCACGGGGGACTATGGCTACACCTTC. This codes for CASSITGDYGYTF.

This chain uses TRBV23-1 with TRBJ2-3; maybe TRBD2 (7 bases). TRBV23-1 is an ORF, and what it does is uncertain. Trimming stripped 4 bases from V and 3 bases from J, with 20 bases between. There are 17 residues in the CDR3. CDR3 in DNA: TGCGCCAGCAGTCGGCCTATGGCGGGGGCTTGGACAGATACGCAGTATTTT. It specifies CASSRPMAGAWTDTQYF.

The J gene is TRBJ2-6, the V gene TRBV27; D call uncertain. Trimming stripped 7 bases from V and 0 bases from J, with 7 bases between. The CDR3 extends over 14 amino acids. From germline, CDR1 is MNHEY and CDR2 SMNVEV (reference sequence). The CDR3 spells CASTTSSGANVLTF. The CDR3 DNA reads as TGTGCCAGCACCACCAGCTCTGGGGCCAACGTCCTGACTTTC.

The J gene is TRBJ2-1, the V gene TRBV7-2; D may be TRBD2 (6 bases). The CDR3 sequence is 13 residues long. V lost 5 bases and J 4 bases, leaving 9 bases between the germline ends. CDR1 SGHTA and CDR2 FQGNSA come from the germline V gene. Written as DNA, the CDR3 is TGTGCCAGCAGCCCGGGGGTATACAATGAGCAGTTCTTC. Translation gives CASSPGVYNEQFF.

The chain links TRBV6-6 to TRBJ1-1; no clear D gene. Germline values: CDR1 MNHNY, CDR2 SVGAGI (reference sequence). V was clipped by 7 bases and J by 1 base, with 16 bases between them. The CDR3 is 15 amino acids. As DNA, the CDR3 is TGTGCCAGCACTACCGGAGAGCGGGGGAACACTGAAGCTTTCTTT. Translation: CASTTGERGNTEAFF.

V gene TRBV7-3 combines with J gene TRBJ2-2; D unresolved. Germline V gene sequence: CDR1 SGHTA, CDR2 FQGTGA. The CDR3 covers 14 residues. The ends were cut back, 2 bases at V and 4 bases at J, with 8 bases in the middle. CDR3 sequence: CASSLPGATGELFF. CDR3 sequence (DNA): TGTGCCAGCAGCTTACCCGGTGCCACCGGGGAGCTGTTTTTT. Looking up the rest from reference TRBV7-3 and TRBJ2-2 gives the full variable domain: GAGVSQTPSNKVTEKGKYVELRCDPISGHTALYWYRQSLGQGPEFLIYFQGTGAADDSGLPNDRFFAVRPEGSVSTLKIQRTERGDSAVYLCASSLPGATGELFFGEGSRLTVL.

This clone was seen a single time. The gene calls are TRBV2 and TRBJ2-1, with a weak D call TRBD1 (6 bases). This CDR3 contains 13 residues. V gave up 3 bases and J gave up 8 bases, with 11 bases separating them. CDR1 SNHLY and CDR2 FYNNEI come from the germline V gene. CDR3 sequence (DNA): TGTGCCAGCAGTGAGGCCGAGGGGGATGAGCAGTTCTTC. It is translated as CASSEAEGDEQFF.

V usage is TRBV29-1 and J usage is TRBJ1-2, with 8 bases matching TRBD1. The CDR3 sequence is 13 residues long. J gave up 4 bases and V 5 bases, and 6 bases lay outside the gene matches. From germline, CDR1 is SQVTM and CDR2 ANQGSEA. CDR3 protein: CSVIDDRGYGYTF. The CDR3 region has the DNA TGCAGCGTTATCGATGACAGGGGCTATGGCTACACCTTC.

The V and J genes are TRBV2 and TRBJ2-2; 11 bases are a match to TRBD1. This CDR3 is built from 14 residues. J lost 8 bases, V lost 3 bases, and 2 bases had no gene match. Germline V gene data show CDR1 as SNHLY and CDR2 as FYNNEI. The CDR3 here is CASSEDRGRGELFF. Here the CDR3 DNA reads TGTGCCAGCAGTGAGGACAGGGGGCGTGGGGAGCTGTTTTTT.

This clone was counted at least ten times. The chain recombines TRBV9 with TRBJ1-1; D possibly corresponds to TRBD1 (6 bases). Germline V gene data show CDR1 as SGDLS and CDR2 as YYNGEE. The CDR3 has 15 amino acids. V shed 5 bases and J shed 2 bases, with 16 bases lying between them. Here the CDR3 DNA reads TGTGCCAGCAGGGTTTTAGACAGGAGTAACACTGAAGCTTTCTTT. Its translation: CASRVLDRSNTEAFF.

The DNA of the CDR3 is TGTGCCAGCAGCGGCAGTTTCGGGAGTATGGACACTGAAGCTTTCTTT. Translation gives CASSGSFGSMDTEAFF. The chain is built from TRBV11-2 and TRBJ1-1; no firm D call. Germline V CDR1 and CDR2: SGHAT, FQNNGV. Trimming removed 5 bases from V and 3 bases from J, with 19 bases in between. The CDR3 has 16 residues.

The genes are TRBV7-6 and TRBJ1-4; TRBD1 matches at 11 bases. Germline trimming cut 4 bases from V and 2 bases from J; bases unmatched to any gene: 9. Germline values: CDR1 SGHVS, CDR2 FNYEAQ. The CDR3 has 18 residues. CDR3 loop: CASSSYGTGGGTNEKLFF. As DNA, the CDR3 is TGTGCCAGCAGCTCCTACGGGACAGGGGGAGGCACTAATGAAAAACTGTTTTTT.

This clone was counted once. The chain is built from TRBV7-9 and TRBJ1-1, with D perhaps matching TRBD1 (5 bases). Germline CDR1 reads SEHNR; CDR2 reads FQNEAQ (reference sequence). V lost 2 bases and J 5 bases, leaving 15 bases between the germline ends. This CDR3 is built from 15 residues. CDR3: CASSLLGGEGTEAFF. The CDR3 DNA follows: TGTGCCAGCAGCTTACTCGGAGGGGAGGGGACTGAAGCTTTCTTT. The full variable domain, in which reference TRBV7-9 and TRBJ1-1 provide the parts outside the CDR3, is DTGVSQNPRHKITKRGQNVTFRCDPISEHNRLYWYRQTLGQGPEFLTYFQNEAQLEKSRLLSDRFSAERPKGSFSTLEIQRTEQGDSAMYLCASSLLGGEGTEAFFGQGTRLTVV.

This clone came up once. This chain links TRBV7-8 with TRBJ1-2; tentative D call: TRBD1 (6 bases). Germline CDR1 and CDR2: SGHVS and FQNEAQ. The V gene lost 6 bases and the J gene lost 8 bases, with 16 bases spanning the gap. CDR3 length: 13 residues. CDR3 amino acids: CASSLRGSEGYTF. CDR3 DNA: TGTGCCAGCAGTCTCAGGGGTTCGGAGGGCTACACCTTC. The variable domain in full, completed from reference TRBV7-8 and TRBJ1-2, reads GAGVSQSPRYKVAKRGQDVALRCDPISGHVSLFWYQQALGQGPEFLTYFQNEAQLDKSGLPSDRFFAERPEGSVSTLKIQRTQQEDSAVYLCASSLRGSEGYTFGSGTRLTVV.

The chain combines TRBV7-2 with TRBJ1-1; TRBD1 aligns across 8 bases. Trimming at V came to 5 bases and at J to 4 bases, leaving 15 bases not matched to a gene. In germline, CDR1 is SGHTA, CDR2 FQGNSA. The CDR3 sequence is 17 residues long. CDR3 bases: TGTGCCAGCAGCCCCAGGGTGCAGGGGGCTGGTCGCACTGAAGCTTTCTTT. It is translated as CASSPRVQGAGRTEAFF. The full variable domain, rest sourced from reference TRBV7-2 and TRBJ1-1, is GAGVSQSPSNKVTEKGKDVELRCDPISGHTALYWYRQSLGQGLEFLIYFQGNSAPDKSGLPSDRFSAERTGGSVSTLTIQRTQQEDSAVYLCASSPRVQGAGRTEAFFGQGTRLTVV.

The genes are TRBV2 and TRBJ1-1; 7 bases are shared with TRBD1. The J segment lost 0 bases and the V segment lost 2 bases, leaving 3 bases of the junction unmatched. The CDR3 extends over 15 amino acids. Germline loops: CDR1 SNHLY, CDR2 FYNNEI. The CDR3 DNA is TGTGCCAGCAGTGAAAGGGGACAGATGAACACTGAAGCTTTCTTT. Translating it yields CASSERGQMNTEAFF.

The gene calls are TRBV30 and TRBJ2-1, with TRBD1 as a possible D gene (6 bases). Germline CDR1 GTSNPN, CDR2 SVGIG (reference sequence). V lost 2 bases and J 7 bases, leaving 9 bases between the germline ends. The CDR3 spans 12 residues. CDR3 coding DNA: TGTGCCTGGAGTTCTCAGGGGAATGAGCAGTTCTTC. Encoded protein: CAWSSQGNEQFF.

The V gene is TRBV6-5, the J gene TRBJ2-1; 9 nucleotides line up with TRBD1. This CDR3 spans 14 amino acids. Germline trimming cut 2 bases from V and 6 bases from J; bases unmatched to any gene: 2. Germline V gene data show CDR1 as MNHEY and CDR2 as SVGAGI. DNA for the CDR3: TGTGCCAGCAGTTACCAGACAGGGGGCAATGAGCAGTTCTTC. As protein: CASSYQTGGNEQFF.

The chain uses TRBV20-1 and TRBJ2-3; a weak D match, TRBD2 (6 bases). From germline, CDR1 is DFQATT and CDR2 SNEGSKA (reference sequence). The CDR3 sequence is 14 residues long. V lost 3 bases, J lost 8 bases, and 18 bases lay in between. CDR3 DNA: TGCAGTGCTAGTTTGGGCTACGGGAGTGGTACGCAGTATTTT. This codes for CSASLGYGSGTQYF.

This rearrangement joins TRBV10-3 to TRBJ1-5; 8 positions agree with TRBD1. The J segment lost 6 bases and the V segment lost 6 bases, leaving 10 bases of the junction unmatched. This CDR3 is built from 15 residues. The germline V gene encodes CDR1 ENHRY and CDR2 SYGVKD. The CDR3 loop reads CAISSDRGGSQPQHF. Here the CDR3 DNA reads TGTGCCATCAGCTCCGACAGGGGAGGGAGTCAGCCCCAGCATTTT.

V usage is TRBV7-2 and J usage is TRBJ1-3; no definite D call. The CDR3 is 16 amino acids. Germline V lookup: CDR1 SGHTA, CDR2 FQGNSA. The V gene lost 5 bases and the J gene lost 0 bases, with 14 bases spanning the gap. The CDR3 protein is CASSLSTPHSGNTIYF. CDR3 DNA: TGTGCCAGCAGCCTTTCGACACCCCACTCTGGAAACACCATATATTTT.

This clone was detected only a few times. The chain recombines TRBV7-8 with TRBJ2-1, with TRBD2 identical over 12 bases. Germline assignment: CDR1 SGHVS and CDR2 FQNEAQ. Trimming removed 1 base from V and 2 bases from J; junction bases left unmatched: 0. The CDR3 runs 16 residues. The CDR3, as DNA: TGTGCCAGCAGCTTAGGGACTAGCGGGACCTACAATGAGCAGTTCTTC. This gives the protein CASSLGTSGTYNEQFF.

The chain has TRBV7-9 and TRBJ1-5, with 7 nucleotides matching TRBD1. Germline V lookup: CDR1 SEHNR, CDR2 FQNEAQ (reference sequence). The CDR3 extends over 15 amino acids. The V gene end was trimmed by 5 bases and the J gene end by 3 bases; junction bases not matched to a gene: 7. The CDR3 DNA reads TGTGCCAGCAGCGAATCGGGACAGTACAATCAGCCCCAGCATTTT. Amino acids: CASSESGQYNQPQHF.

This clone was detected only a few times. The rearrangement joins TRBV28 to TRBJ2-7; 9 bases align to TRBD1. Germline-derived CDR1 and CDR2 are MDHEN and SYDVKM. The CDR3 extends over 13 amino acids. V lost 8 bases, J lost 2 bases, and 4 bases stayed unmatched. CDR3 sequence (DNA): TGTGCCAGCGGGACAGGGTCGCCCTACGAGCAGTACTTC. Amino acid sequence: CASGTGSPYEQYF. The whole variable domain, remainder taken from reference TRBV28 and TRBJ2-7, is DVKVTQSSRYLVKRTGEKVFLECVQDMDHENMFWYRQDPGLGLRLIYFSYDVKMKEKGDIPEGYSVSREKKERFSLILESASTNQTSMYLCASGTGSPYEQYFGPGTRLTVT.

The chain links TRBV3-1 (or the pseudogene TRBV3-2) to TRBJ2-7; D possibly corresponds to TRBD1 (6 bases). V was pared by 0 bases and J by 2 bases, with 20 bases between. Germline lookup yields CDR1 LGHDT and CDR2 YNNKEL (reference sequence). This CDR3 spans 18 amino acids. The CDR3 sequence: CASSQEMERPGHTYEQYF. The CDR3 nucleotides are TGTGCCAGCAGCCAAGAGATGGAGCGACCGGGACACACCTACGAGCAGTACTTC.